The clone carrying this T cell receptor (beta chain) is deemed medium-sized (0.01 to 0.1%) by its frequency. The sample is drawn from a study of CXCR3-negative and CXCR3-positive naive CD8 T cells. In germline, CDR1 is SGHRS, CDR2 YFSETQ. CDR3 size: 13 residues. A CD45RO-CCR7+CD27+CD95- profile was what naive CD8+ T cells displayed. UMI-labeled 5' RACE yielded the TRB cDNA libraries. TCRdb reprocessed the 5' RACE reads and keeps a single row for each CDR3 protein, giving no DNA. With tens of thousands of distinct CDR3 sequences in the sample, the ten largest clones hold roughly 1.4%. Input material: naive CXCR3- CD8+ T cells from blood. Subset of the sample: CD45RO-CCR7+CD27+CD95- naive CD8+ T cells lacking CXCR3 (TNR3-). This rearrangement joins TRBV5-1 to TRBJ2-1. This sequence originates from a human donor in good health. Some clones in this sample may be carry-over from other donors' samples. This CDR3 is CASSLGSNNEQFF.